The 5 T cell receptor beta chains in this list originate from one sample, sequenced in a study of cytomegalovirus exposure and HLA in healthy donors. 13 Jbeta primers and 60 Vbeta primers were used for the PCR. Clones were sequenced by immunoSEQ multiplex PCR, and TCRdb holds only the in-frame ones, with some missing. The data hold under 200,000 clones, with about 71% observed a single time. Sequenced sample: PBMCs. These receptors originate from a man aged 50-59 years in good health and CMV-seronegative.

The rearrangement joins TRBV25-1 to TRBJ1-2; 8 bases match TRBD1. This CDR3 spans 13 amino acids. The ends lost 6 bases at V and 1 base at J; junction bases unmatched: 1. Germline loops: CDR1 MGHDK, CDR2 SYGVNS. CDR3 in amino acids: CASRDRDNYGYTF. The CDR3 DNA follows: TGTGCCAGCAGGGACAGGGATAACTATGGCTACACCTTC.

Here the CDR3 DNA reads TGTGCCAGCAGTTTAGGACAGGGGGGTTCGTCTGGCTACACCTTC. It is translated as CASSLGQGGSSGYTF. This chain links TRBV27 with TRBJ1-2; 10 positions agree with TRBD1. The CDR3 runs to 15 residues. In germline, CDR1 is MNHEY, CDR2 SMNVEV (reference sequence). The V and J ends lost 2 bases and 7 bases, in that order; junction bases with no gene match: 7.

V and J are TRBV4-1 and TRBJ2-3; 8 nucleotides agree with TRBD2. The germline gives CDR1 MGHRA, CDR2 YSYEKL. The V segment lost 6 bases and the J segment 4 bases; nucleotides outside the gene matches: 6. The CDR3 contains 14 residues. The CDR3 nucleotides read TGCGCCAGCAGACTTTCGGGGGGGCCAGATACGCAGTATTTT. Protein: CASRLSGGPDTQYF.

In its sample, this clone was seen once. This rearrangement joins TRBV9 to TRBJ2-7; 8 bases map to TRBD2. Germline CDR1 and CDR2: SGDLS and YYNGEE. The CDR3 spans 16 residues. With V trimmed by 4 bases and J by 3 bases, 12 bases remained unmatched. CDR3: CASSPLAGRGDYEQYF. For the CDR3, the DNA is TGTGCCAGCAGCCCCCTAGCGGGCAGGGGTGACTACGAGCAGTACTTC.

The rearrangement joins TRBV9 to TRBJ2-3, with 11 bases aligning to TRBD2. The germline V gene has CDR1 SGDLS and CDR2 YYNGEE. V was clipped by 2 bases and J by 3 bases; unmatched bases: 8. This CDR3 has 17 residues. The CDR3 nucleotides read TGTGCCAGCAGCGTTAGCGGGGGGGCCTTTAGTACAGATACGCAGTATTTT. Protein product: CASSVSGGAFSTDTQYF.